The rows below give T cell receptor beta chains drawn from one sample of a study of shared clonotypes between healthy human individuals. TCRdb's table, derived via immunoSEQ multiplex PCR, lists solely in-frame clones and lacks some. The table includes over a million clones, around three quarters detected once. Source material: memory CD4+ T cells from PBMCs. The source of these receptors is a man aged 18 to 29 in good health. Some clones in this sample may be carry-over from other donors' samples. Both conserved end residues are part of each CDR3. Each record gives: clone size, V gene, D gene, J gene, CDR3 protein, CDR3 DNA. A D gene is named only where the DNA matches it firmly. Part of the rows lack a size; the others show once, few, many or a class for expanded clones.

>once|TRBV5-1|NA|TRBJ2-3
CASSLGYADTQYF
TGCGCCAGCAGCTTGGGGTACGCAGATACGCAGTATTTT
>NA|TRBV7-9|TRBD1|TRBJ1-2
CASSFGQGPNYGYTF
TGTGCCAGCAGCTTCGGACAGGGACCTAACTATGGCTACACCTTC
>NA|TRBV18|NA|TRBJ1-3
CASSLEGNPSSGNTIYF
TGTGCCAGCTCACTTGAGGGAAACCCGAGCTCTGGAAACACCATATATTTT
>once|TRBV19|NA|TRBJ2-2
CASSTWTKGTGELFF
TGTGCCAGTAGTACCTGGACAAAGGGGACCGGGGAGCTGTTTTTT
>NA|TRBV2|NA|TRBJ2-1
CASSSSGPNEQFF
TGTGCCAGCAGTAGTTCTGGGCCCAATGAGCAGTTCTTC
>NA|TRBV19|NA|TRBJ2-5
CASSMISQETQYF
TGTGCCAGTAGTATGATATCCCAAGAGACCCAGTACTTC
>NA|TRBV28|TRBD1|TRBJ2-7
CVSLSGDRDASEQYF
TGTGTCAGCCTATCAGGGGACAGGGACGCTTCCGAGCAGTACTTC
>few|TRBV6-1|TRBD1|TRBJ1-5
CASSGTGLSNQPQHF
TGTGCCAGCAGTGGGACAGGGCTGAGCAATCAGCCCCAGCATTTT
>NA|TRBV6-1|NA|TRBJ2-7
CASSDPTGSAHPF
TGTGCCAGCAGTGACCCCACAGGCTCGGCCCATCCCTTC
>NA|TRBV7-9|TRBD1|TRBJ1-5
CASSQGDGAAQPQHF
TGTGCCAGCAGCCAGGGGGACGGGGCGGCCCAGCCCCAGCATTTT
>few|TRBV7-2|NA|TRBJ1-1
CASSLVSWDTEAFF
TGTGCCAGCAGCTTAGTAAGTTGGGACACTGAAGCTTTCTTT
>NA|TRBV5-1|TRBD1|TRBJ2-1
CASSSRGKGDRFDSYNEQFF
TGCGCCAGCAGCTCCCGCGGAAAAGGGGACAGGTTTGATTCCTACAATGAGCAGTTCTTC
>few|TRBV4-1|NA|TRBJ1-5
CASSQDGFEYQPQHF
TGCGCCAGCAGCCAAGATGGCTTTGAATATCAGCCCCAGCATTTT
>NA|TRBV19|TRBD1|TRBJ1-2
CASSRALQGDYGYTF
TGTGCCAGTAGTAGGGCCCTCCAGGGGGACTATGGCTACACCTTC
>NA|TRBV21-1|NA|TRBJ1-1
CASSKTRTGTEAFF
TGTGCCAGCAGCAAAACCCGGACAGGGACAGAAGCTTTCTTT